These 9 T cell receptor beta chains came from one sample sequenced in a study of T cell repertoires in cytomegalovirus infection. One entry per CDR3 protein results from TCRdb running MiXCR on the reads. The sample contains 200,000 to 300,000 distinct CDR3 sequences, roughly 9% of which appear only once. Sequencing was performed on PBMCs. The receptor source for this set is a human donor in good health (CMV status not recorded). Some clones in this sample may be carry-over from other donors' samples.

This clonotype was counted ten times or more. The CDR3 sequence: CASSLGFYNSPLHF. The CDR3 DNA reads as TGTGCCAGCAGCTTGGGATTCTATAATTCACCCCTCCACTTT. This chain uses TRBV7-2 with TRBJ1-6; D gene unclear. Germline-derived CDR1 and CDR2 are SGHTA and FQGNSA. The V end lost 3 bases, the J end lost 3 bases, and 6 bases lay between the germline ends. The CDR3 consists of 14 residues.

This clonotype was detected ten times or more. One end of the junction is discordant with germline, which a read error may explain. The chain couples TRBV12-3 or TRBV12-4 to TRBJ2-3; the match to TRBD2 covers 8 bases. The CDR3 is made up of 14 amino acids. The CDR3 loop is CASSVAGHTDTQYF. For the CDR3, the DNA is TGTGCCAGCAGTGTAGCGGGGCACACAGATACGCAGTATTTT.

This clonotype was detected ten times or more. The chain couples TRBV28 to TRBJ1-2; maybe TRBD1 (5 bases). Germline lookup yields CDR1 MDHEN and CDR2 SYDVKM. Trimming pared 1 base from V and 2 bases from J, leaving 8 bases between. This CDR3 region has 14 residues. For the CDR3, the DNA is TGTGCCAGCAGTTTATCCGACAGAAACTATGGCTACACCTTC. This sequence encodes CASSLSDRNYGYTF.

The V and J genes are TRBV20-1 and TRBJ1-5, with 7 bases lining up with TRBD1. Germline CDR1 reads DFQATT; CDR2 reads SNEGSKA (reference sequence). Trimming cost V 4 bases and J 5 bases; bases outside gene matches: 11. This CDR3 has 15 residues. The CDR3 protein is CSAIGGGLADQPQHF. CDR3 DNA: TGCAGTGCTATAGGAGGGGGCCTCGCCGATCAGCCCCAGCATTTT.

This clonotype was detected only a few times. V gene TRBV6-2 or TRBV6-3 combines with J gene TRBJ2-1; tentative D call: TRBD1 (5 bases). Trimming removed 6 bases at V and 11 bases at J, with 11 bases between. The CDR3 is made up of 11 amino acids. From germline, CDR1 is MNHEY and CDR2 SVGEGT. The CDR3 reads CASRQGWKQFF. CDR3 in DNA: TGTGCCAGCAGGCAGGGTTGGAAGCAGTTCTTC.

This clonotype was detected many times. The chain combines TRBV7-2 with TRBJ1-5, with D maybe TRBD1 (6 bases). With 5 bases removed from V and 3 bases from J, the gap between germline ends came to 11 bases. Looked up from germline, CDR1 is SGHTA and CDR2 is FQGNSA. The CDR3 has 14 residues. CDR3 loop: CASSITGNNQPQHF. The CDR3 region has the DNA TGTGCCAGCAGCATCACAGGGAACAATCAGCCCCAGCATTTT. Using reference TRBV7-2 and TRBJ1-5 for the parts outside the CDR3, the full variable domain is GAGVSQSPSNKVTEKGKDVELRCDPISGHTALYWYRQSLGQGLEFLIYFQGNSAPDKSGLPSDRFSAERTGGSVSTLTIQRTQQEDSAVYLCASSITGNNQPQHFGDGTRLSIL.

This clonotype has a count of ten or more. The CDR3 coding sequence is TGTGCCAGCAGCCAATATATGGCGGGGAGGCGCACTGAAGCTTTCTTT. Translation gives CASSQYMAGRRTEAFF. This chain joins TRBV14 and TRBJ1-1; D is unclear. There are 16 residues in the CDR3. Trimming took 2 bases from V and 4 from J, leaving 17 bases between them. Germline V gene lookup returns CDR1 SGHDN and CDR2 FVKESK.

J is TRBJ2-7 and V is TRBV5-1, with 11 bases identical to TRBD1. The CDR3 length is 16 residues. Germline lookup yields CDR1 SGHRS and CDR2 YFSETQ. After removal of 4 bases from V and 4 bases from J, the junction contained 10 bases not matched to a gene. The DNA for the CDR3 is TGCGCCAGCAGCCCCAACCCCGGGACAGGGGGGTACGAGCAGTACTTC. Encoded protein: CASSPNPGTGGYEQYF.

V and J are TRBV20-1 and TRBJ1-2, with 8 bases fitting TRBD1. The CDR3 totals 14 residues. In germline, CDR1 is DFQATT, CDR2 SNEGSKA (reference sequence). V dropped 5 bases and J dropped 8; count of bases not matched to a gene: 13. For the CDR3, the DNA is TGCAGTGCTCGATTCATAGGACAGGGTGGAGGCTACACCTTC. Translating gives CSARFIGQGGGYTF.